These T cell receptor beta chains were read from a single sample in a study of spatial heterogeneity in lung cancer. TCRdb re-derived calls from the 5' RACE reads in MiXCR, one entry per CDR3 protein. The repertoire holds roughly 79,000 distinct CDR3 sequences, with approximately 8% as singletons. The sample consisted of PBMCs, taken at surgery. The origin of the receptors is a male donor with early-stage non-small cell lung cancer. Both conserved end residues are part of each CDR3. D genes are given only for firm matches. For some rows the clone size is stated as once, few or many, or as a class when expanded; others skip it.

many	TRBV5-1	TRBJ2-2	.	CASSLQGNTGELFF	TGCGCCAGCAGCTTGCAGGGGAACACCGGGGAGCTGTTTTTT
many	TRBV4-1	TRBJ2-5	.	CASSYRQGLQETQYF	TGCGCCAGCAGCTACCGCCAGGGCCTCCAAGAGACCCAGTACTTC
.	TRBV5-1	TRBJ2-7	TRBD1	CASTGGSYEQYF	TGCGCCAGTACAGGGGGCTCCTACGAGCAGTACTTC
.	TRBV20-1	TRBJ1-4	.	CSARGAGGRYTTNEKLFF	TGCAGTGCTAGAGGGGCTGGGGGTCGGTATACAACTAATGAAAAACTGTTTTTT
many	TRBV29-1	TRBJ1-5	.	CSVLIGGQPQHF	TGCAGCGTTCTTATCGGAGGGCAGCCCCAGCATTTT
.	TRBV5-4	TRBJ1-2	TRBD1	CAGSTGGANYGYTF	TGTGCCGGATCTACAGGGGGCGCTAACTATGGCTACACCTTC
.	TRBV5-1	TRBJ2-7	.	CASSLDPGRAYEQYF	TGCGCCAGCAGCTTGGACCCGGGCAGAGCCTACGAGCAGTACTTC
many	TRBV4-1	TRBJ2-7	.	CASSQERRQFLSYEQYF	TGCGCCAGCAGCCAAGAACGCCGGCAGTTTTTATCCTACGAGCAGTACTTC
.	TRBV3-1	TRBJ2-1	TRBD2	CASSQDLAGKAGEQFF	TGTGCCAGCAGCCAAGATTTAGCGGGAAAGGCGGGGGAGCAGTTCTTC
many	TRBV2	TRBJ2-5	.	CATGPLGTQYF	TGTGCCACCGGGCCCCTAGGGACCCAGTACTTC
many	TRBV12-3/TRBV12-4	TRBJ1-1	.	CASSFLIGIAAFF	TGTGCCAGCAGTTTCTTGATAGGGATCGCAGCTTTCTTT
many	TRBV20-1	TRBJ1-2	TRBD1	CSARPTTGMGYTF	TGCAGTGCTAGACCGACGACAGGGATGGGCTACACCTTC
few	TRBV5-1	TRBJ2-1	.	CASSPEGENLYNEQFF	TGCGCCAGCAGCCCGGAGGGGGAAAACCTCTACAATGAGCAGTTCTTC
few	TRBV11-2	TRBJ2-3	.	CASSPGLFTDTQYF	TGTGCCAGCAGCCCGGGACTGTTCACAGATACGCAGTATTTT
many	TRBV7-9	TRBJ1-1	.	CASSLQGGGVAFF	TGTGCCAGCAGCTTGCAGGGAGGAGGCGTAGCTTTCTTT
many	TRBV7-9	TRBJ2-7	TRBD1	CASSNLWDSHEQYF	TGTGCCAGCAGCAATCTGTGGGACAGTCACGAGCAGTACTTC
.	TRBV7-9	TRBJ2-3	.	CASRLNLAGDTQYF	TGTGCCAGCAGATTAAACCTAGCAGGAGATACGCAGTATTTT
few	TRBV15	TRBJ2-7	TRBD2	CATSREPSGRYEQYF	TGTGCCACCAGCAGAGAACCTAGCGGGAGATACGAGCAGTACTTC
many	TRBV4-1	TRBJ1-3	.	CASSQGLSGNTIYF	TGCGCCAGCAGCCAAGGACTCTCTGGAAACACCATATATTTT
many	TRBV2	TRBJ2-7	.	CASIFLPGANEQYF	TGTGCCAGCATTTTTCTACCGGGGGCAAACGAGCAGTACTTC
many	TRBV29-1	TRBJ2-3	.	CSARMRPNTQYF	TGCAGCGCCAGGATGCGACCGAATACGCAGTATTTT
many	TRBV29-1	TRBJ1-2	TRBD1	CSVGQGYGYTF	TGCAGCGTAGGACAGGGCTATGGCTACACCTTC
many	TRBV4-1	TRBJ1-1	TRBD1	CASSQDSTGGRGAFF	TGCGCCAGCAGCCAAGATTCTACAGGGGGCCGGGGAGCTTTCTTT
.	TRBV20-1	TRBJ2-1	.	CSANLLYNEQFF	TGCAGTGCTAACCTTCTCTACAATGAGCAGTTCTTC
.	TRBV5-1	TRBJ2-7	TRBD1	CASSWTGTGDEQYF	TGCGCCAGCAGCTGGACCGGGACAGGGGACGAGCAGTACTTC
many	TRBV7-9	TRBJ2-1	.	CASSLGGPYNEQFF	TGTGCCAGCAGCTTAGGTGGACCCTACAATGAGCAGTTCTTC
.	TRBV12-3/TRBV12-4	TRBJ1-3	TRBD1	CASSSHRGIGNTIYF	TGTGCCAGCAGTTCCCACAGGGGTATTGGAAACACCATATATTTT
many	TRBV6-5	TRBJ2-3	TRBD2	CASSPGTSLLPPVTDTQYF	TGTGCCAGCAGCCCCGGGACTAGCCTTTTGCCCCCCGTTACAGATACGCAGTATTTT
many	TRBV7-9	TRBJ2-4	.	CASSSPTVAKNIQYF	TGTGCCAGCAGCTCACCGACAGTAGCCAAAAACATTCAGTACTTC
many	TRBV29-1	TRBJ1-2	.	CSVRDTYYGYTF	TGCAGCGTTAGAGACACCTACTATGGCTACACCTTC
.	TRBV7-3	TRBJ1-1	TRBD1	CASSRDSYTEAFF	TGTGCCAGCAGCAGGGACAGCTACACTGAAGCTTTCTTT
few	TRBV6-5	TRBJ2-3	.	CASRVWAGNTDTQYF	TGTGCCAGCAGGGTTTGGGCGGGTAACACAGATACGCAGTATTTT
.	TRBV5-1	TRBJ2-5	.	CASSLVQEYETQYF	TGCGCCAGCAGCTTGGTTCAGGAATACGAGACCCAGTACTTC
many	TRBV7-9	TRBJ2-1	TRBD2	CASSTWTGLAGKNEQFF	TGTGCCAGCAGCACCTGGACAGGACTAGCGGGAAAGAATGAGCAGTTCTTC
many	TRBV4-2	TRBJ2-1	TRBD2	CASSPDSASGSGEQFF	TGTGCCAGCAGCCCAGACTCGGCTAGCGGGAGTGGTGAGCAGTTCTTC
many	TRBV12-3/TRBV12-4	TRBJ1-4	TRBD1	CASRITGGEKLFF	TGTGCCAGCCGAATAACAGGGGGTGAAAAACTGTTTTTT
many	TRBV20-1	TRBJ1-2	TRBD1	CSAHGQGDYGYTF	TGCAGTGCCCACGGACAGGGGGACTATGGCTACACCTTC
many	TRBV30	TRBJ2-1	.	CAWSPIGLSGSSYNEQFF	TGTGCCTGGAGTCCAATCGGTTTATCGGGTAGCTCCTACAATGAGCAGTTCTTC
.	TRBV4-1	TRBJ2-7	.	CASRRGLAGGGEQYF	TGCGCCAGCAGACGGGGCCTGGCAGGAGGTGGCGAGCAGTACTTC